A selection of T cell receptor beta chains follows, all from one sample in a study of T cell responses to AZD1222 COVID-19 vaccine. Libraries were prepared by immunoSEQ multiplex PCR; TCRdb keeps only in-frame clonotypes and omits some of them. This sample has approximately 140,000 clones, with 75% to 95% found just once. The specimen was peripheral blood, collected on day 0 of AZD1222 vaccination. These receptors were collected from an adult in good health. Each CDR3 is given with its conserved first and last residue. The D gene is left open where the match is weak. Clone size is not always given. Where it is, it says once, few, many or a class for expanded clones.

. | TRBJ1-2 | TRBV24-1 | . | TGTGCCACCGGGAGTGAGTATGGCTACACCTTC | CATGSEYGYTF
few | TRBJ2-1 | TRBV5-1 | TRBD2 | TGCGCCAGCAGCACGACTAGCGGGACTAAGAGTGAGCAGTTCTTC | CASSTTSGTKSEQFF
. | TRBJ2-7 | TRBV3-1/TRBV3-2 | . | TGTGCCAGCAGCCAAGTAAGTAGGGGCGGCGAGCAGTACTTC | CASSQVSRGGEQYF
. | TRBJ1-6 | TRBV6-5 | TRBD1 | TGTGCCAGCGACGACAGGGCCGTCTATAATTCACCCCTCCACTTT | CASDDRAVYNSPLHF
. | TRBJ2-7 | TRBV6-5 | . | TGTGCCAGCAGGGCCTTAAGCCTCTACGAGCAGTACTTC | CASRALSLYEQYF
. | TRBJ1-2 | TRBV6-5 | . | TGTGCCAGCAGTTCCTCCGGTGGGACGGTCCCCTCGGGCTACACCTTC | CASSSSGGTVPSGYTF
. | TRBJ2-3 | TRBV19 | . | TGTGCCAGTAGGGGCTATGGCACAGATACGCAGTATTTT | CASRGYGTDTQYF
. | TRBJ1-3 | TRBV5-6 | . | TGTGCCAGCAGCTGGACGGTAACACGCTCTGGAAACACCATATATTTT | CASSWTVTRSGNTIYF
. | TRBJ2-6 | TRBV11-3 | . | TGTGCCAGCAGCGGACCGTTTGGGCCCGGGGCCAACGTCCTGACTTTC | CASSGPFGPGANVLTF
. | TRBJ1-1 | TRBV5-1 | TRBD1 | TGCGCCAGCAGCTTGACCGGGACAGGTGATGTTTTCTTT | CASSLTGTGDVFF
. | TRBJ2-3 | TRBV2 | . | TGTGCCAGCAGTGTGGGGACCCCGAGCACAGATACGCAGTATTTT | CASSVGTPSTDTQYF
. | TRBJ1-1 | TRBV10-3 | . | TGTGCCATCAGTATACAGGGATTGGGCACTGAAGCTTTCTTT | CAISIQGLGTEAFF
once | TRBJ2-2 | TRBV5-1 | . | TGCGCCAGCAGCTTGGTCAGGGTCGGAACCGGGGAGCTGTTTTTT | CASSLVRVGTGELFF
. | TRBJ2-2 | TRBV9 | . | TGTGCCAGCAGCCTCCGACAGTCCTTAAGAATTCCTAGCACCGGGGAGCTGTTTTTT | CASSLRQSLRIPSTGELFF
. | TRBJ1-3 | TRBV5-1 | . | TGCGCCAGCAGCGCCGACGAAAACTCTGGAAACACCATATATTTT | CASSADENSGNTIYF
. | TRBJ1-5 | TRBV3-1/TRBV3-2 | . | TGTGCCAGCAGCCAAACGGGAGGGGGGGATCAGCCCCAGCATTTT | CASSQTGGGDQPQHF
. | TRBJ2-7 | TRBV12-3/TRBV12-4 | . | TGTGCCAGCAGTTCGACAGAGACCTACGAGCAGTACTTC | CASSSTETYEQYF